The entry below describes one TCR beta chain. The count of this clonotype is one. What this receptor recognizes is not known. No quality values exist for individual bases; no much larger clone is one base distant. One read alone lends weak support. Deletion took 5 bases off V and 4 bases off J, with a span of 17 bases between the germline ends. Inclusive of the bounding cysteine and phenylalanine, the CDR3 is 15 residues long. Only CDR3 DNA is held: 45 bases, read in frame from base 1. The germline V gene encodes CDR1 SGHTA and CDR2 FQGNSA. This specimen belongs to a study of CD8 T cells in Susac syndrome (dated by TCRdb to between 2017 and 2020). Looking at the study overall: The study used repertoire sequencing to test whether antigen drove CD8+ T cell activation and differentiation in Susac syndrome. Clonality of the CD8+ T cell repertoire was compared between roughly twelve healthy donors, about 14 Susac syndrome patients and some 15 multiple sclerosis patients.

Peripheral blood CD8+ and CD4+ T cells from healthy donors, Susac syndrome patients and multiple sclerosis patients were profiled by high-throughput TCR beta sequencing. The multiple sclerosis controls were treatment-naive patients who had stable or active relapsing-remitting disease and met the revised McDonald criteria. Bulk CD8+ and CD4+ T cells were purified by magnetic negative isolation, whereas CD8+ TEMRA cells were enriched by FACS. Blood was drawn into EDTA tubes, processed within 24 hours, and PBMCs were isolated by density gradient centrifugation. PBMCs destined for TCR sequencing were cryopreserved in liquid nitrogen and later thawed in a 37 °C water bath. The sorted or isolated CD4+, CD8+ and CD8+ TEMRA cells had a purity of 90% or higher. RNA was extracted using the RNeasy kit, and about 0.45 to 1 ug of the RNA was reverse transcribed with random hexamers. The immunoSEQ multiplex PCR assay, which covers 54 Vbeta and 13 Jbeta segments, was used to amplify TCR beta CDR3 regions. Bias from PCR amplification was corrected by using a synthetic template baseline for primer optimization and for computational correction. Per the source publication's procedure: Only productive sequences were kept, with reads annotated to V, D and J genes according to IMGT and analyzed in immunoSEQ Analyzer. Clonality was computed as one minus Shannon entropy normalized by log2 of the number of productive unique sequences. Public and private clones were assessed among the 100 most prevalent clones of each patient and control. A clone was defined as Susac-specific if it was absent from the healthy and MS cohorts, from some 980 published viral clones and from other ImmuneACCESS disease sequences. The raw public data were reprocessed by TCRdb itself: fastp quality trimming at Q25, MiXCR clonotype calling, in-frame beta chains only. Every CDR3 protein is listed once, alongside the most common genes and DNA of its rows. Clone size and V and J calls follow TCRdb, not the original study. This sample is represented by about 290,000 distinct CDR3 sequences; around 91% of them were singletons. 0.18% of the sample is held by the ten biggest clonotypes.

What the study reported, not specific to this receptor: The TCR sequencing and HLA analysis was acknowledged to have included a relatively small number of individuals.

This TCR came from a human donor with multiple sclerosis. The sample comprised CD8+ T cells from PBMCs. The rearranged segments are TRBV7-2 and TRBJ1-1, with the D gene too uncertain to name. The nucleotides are TGTGCCAGCAGCCCTCTACGAGGGTTGGGCACTGAAGCTTTCTTT. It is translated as CASSPLRGLGTEAFF. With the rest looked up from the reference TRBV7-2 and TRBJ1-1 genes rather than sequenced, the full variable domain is GAGVSQSPSNKVTEKGKDVELRCDPISGHTALYWYRQSLGQGLEFLIYFQGNSAPDKSGLPSDRFSAERTGGSVSTLTIQRTQQEDSAVYLCASSPLRGLGTEAFFGQGTRLTVV.